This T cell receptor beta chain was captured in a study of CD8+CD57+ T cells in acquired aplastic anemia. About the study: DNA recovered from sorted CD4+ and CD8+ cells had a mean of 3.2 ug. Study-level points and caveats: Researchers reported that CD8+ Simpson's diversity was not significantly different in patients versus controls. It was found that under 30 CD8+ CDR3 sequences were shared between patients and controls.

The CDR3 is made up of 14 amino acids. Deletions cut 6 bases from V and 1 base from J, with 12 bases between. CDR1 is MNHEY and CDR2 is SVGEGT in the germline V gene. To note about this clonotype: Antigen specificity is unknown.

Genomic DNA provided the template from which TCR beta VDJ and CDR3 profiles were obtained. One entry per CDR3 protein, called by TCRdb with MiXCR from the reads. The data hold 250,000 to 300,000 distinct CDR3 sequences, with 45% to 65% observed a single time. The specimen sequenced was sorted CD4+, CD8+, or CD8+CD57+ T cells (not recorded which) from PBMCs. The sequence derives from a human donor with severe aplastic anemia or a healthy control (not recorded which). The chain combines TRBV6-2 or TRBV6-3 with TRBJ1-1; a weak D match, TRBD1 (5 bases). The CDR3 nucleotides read TGTGCCAGCAGCCAGGGCAGGAGGAACACTGAAGCTTTCTTT. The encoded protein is CASSQGRRNTEAFF.